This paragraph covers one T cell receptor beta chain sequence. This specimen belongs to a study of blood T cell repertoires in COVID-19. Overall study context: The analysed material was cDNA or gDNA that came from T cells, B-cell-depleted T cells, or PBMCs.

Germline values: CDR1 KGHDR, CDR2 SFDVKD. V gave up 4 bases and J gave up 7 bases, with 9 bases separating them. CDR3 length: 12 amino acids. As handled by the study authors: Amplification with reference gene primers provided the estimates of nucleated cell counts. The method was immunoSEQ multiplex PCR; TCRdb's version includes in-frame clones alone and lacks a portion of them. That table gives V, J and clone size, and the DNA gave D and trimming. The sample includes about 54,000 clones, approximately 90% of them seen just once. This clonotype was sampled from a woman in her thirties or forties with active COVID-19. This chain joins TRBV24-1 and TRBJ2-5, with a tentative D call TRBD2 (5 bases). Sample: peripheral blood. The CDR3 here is CATSDLAGTQYF. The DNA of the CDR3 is TGTGCCACCAGTGACCTCGCGGGGACCCAGTACTTC.